The 16 T cell receptor beta chains given below trace back to one sample, sequenced in a study of T cell responses to AZD1222 COVID-19 vaccine. The protocol was immunoSEQ multiplex PCR, while the TCRdb copy is restricted to in-frame clones and leaves out a portion. The table shows approximately 130,000 clones, with approximately 90% occurring only once. Sequenced here: peripheral blood, sampled 28 days after the second AZD1222 dose. These receptors were collected from an adult who received the AZD1222 COVID-19 vaccine.

The rearrangement uses TRBV6-2 or TRBV6-3 and TRBJ2-1; D may be TRBD1 (6 bases). The CDR3 contains 13 residues. V gave up 5 bases and J gave up 3 bases, with 8 bases separating them. Germline CDR1 reads MNHEY; CDR2 reads SVGEGT. This CDR3 reads CASSEDSYNEQFF. The CDR3 DNA is TGTGCCAGCAGTGAGGACAGCTACAATGAGCAGTTCTTC.

The chain recombines TRBV6-2 or TRBV6-3 with TRBJ2-2, with a weak D call TRBD2 (5 bases). The CDR3 length is 14 residues. Trimming cost V 5 bases and J 6 bases, with 13 bases left between them. In germline, CDR1 is MNHEY, CDR2 SVGEGT. CDR3 in DNA: TGTGCCAGCAGTCCCGGACTTGATCCCGGGGAGCTGTTTTTT. As protein: CASSPGLDPGELFF.

This rearrangement joins TRBV7-2 to TRBJ2-7, with TRBD2 identical over 12 bases. Per germline, CDR1 SGHTA and CDR2 FQGNSA. The trim removed 3 bases at V and 6 bases at J, leaving 3 bases unmatched. CDR3 length equals 14 residues. The CDR3 sequence is CASSFTSGGSEQYF. The CDR3 DNA is TGTGCCAGCAGCTTCACTAGCGGGGGGAGCGAGCAGTACTTC. The entire variable domain, with the rest obtained from reference TRBV7-2 and TRBJ2-7, is as follows: GAGVSQSPSNKVTEKGKDVELRCDPISGHTALYWYRQSLGQGLEFLIYFQGNSAPDKSGLPSDRFSAERTGGSVSTLTIQRTQQEDSAVYLCASSFTSGGSEQYFGPGTRLTVT.

The chain carries TRBV5-4 and TRBJ2-7, with TRBD2 as a possible D gene (6 bases). The CDR3 is 16 amino acids. Germline values: CDR1 SGHNT, CDR2 YYREEE (reference sequence). The V end lost 0 bases, the J end lost 3 bases, and 16 bases lay between the germline ends. The CDR3 here is CASSLVLGGGHYEQYF. The DNA for the CDR3 is TGTGCCAGCAGCTTGGTGCTGGGGGGAGGCCACTACGAGCAGTACTTC.

The chain links TRBV18 to TRBJ1-3; 7 bases agree with TRBD1. Germline lookup yields CDR1 KGHSH and CDR2 LQKENI. The CDR3 loop spans 14 amino acids. Trimming took 5 bases from V and 6 from J; bases not matched to a gene: 7. DNA for the CDR3: TGTGCCAGCTCAGCCGACAGGGTGGCAAACACCATATATTTT. Amino acids: CASSADRVANTIYF.

This clone came up once. V and J are TRBV12-3 or TRBV12-4 and TRBJ2-7; the D is unclear. The CDR3 contains 13 residues. V lost 2 bases, J lost 3 bases, and 8 bases lay in between. CDR3 nucleotide sequence: TGTGCCAGCAGTTTAAGGCAGAACTACGAGCAGTACTTC. Translation: CASSLRQNYEQYF.

The gene calls are TRBV7-2 and TRBJ1-6, with D unclear. The CDR3 has 14 amino acids. With 5 bases removed from V and 8 bases from J, the gap between germline ends came to 13 bases. Germline V gene lookup returns CDR1 SGHTA and CDR2 FQGNSA. DNA for the CDR3: TGTGCCAGCAGCCCCCGGACTGGCCATTCACCCCTCCACTTT. This codes for CASSPRTGHSPLHF. Together with reference TRBV7-2 and TRBJ1-6, the CDR3 gives the full variable domain: GAGVSQSPSNKVTEKGKDVELRCDPISGHTALYWYRQSLGQGLEFLIYFQGNSAPDKSGLPSDRFSAERTGGSVSTLTIQRTQQEDSAVYLCASSPRTGHSPLHFGNGTRLTVT.

This chain links TRBV19 with TRBJ1-2, with 7 bases that match TRBD1. V was clipped by 4 bases and J by 4 bases; unmatched bases: 6. In germline, CDR1 is LNHDA, CDR2 SQIVND (reference sequence). The CDR3 spans 14 residues. The DNA of the CDR3 is TGTGCCAGTAGTAGAGGACAGGACGTCTATGGCTACACCTTC. Its translation is CASSRGQDVYGYTF.

The chain couples TRBV5-5 to TRBJ1-5; D remains unclear. Germline CDR1 SGHKS, CDR2 YYEKEE (reference sequence). V was clipped by 1 base and J by 7 bases, with 15 bases between them. This CDR3 is 15 amino acids long. Written as DNA, the CDR3 is TGTGCCAGCAGCTTGTGGTCCAACCCGGGGCAGCCCCAGCATTTT. The encoded protein is CASSLWSNPGQPQHF.

CDR3 loop: CASSPGMTFGTQYF. For the CDR3, the DNA is TGCGCCAGCAGCCCGGGGATGACCTTTGGGACCCAGTACTTC. The chain combines TRBV5-1 with TRBJ2-5, with a weak D call TRBD2 (5 bases). Germline assignment: CDR1 SGHRS and CDR2 YFSETQ. The V end lost 4 bases, the J end lost 7 bases, and 17 bases lay between the germline ends. The CDR3 has 14 residues.

V is TRBV9 and J is TRBJ2-7, with 7 positions matching TRBD2. The junction had 12 bases not matched to a gene; V was cut back by 3 bases and J by 0 bases. CDR1 and CDR2 (germline): SGDLS, YYNGEE. The CDR3 length is 17 residues. CDR3: CASSARVTSADSYEQYF. The CDR3, as DNA: TGTGCCAGCAGCGCACGAGTTACTAGCGCCGACTCCTACGAGCAGTACTTC.

The chain combines TRBV10-3 with TRBJ1-5; the D gene is possibly TRBD1 (5 bases). The CDR3 contains 14 residues. Trimming left V 2 bases short and J 4 bases short, with 9 bases between. Per germline, CDR1 ENHRY and CDR2 SYGVKD. In DNA form, the CDR3 reads TGTGCCATCAGTGAGCAGGGACTTAATCAGCCCCAGCATTTT. Encoded protein: CAISEQGLNQPQHF.

This clone turned up a few times. V usage is TRBV29-1 and J usage is TRBJ2-5; unclear D gene. From germline, CDR1 is SQVTM and CDR2 ANQGSEA. The CDR3 is made up of 13 amino acids. The V end was cut by 8 bases, the J end by 4 bases, with 17 bases between. CDR3 DNA sequence: TGCAGCACCGTTGTGGCTAGGAGAGAGACCCAGTACTTC. This gives the protein CSTVVARRETQYF.

The genes are TRBV11-2 and TRBJ1-1; 9 positions match TRBD1. Germline V lookup: CDR1 SGHAT, CDR2 FQNNGV. The CDR3 runs 15 residues. Germline trimming cut 4 bases from V and 6 bases from J; bases unmatched to any gene: 9. The CDR3 protein is CASSSVGQGRAEAFF. In DNA, the CDR3 is TGTGCCAGCAGCTCGGTGGGACAGGGTCGCGCTGAAGCTTTCTTT. The variable domain in full, completed from reference TRBV11-2 and TRBJ1-1, reads EAGVAQSPRYKIIEKRQSVAFWCNPISGHATLYWYQQILGQGPKLLIQFQNNGVVDDSQLPKDRFSAERLKGVDSTLKIQPAKLEDSAVYLCASSSVGQGRAEAFFGQGTRLTVV.

The chain joins TRBV18 to TRBJ2-5, with D perhaps given as TRBD1 or TRBD2 (5 bases each). V lost 3 bases and J 4 bases, leaving 15 bases between the germline ends. The CDR3 runs to 15 residues. Per the germline V gene, CDR1 is KGHSH and CDR2 is LQKENI. The CDR3 DNA reads as TGTGCCAGCTCACCGGGGACCATATCGGGAGAGACCCAGTACTTC. Amino acid sequence: CASSPGTISGETQYF.

The chain couples TRBV5-1 to TRBJ1-3; weak D call: TRBD1 (6 bases). V was trimmed by 2 bases and J by 4 bases, leaving 13 bases between them. The V gene's germline CDR1 is SGHRS and CDR2 YFSETQ. This CDR3 is 15 amino acids long. The CDR3 bases are TGCGCCAGCAGCTTTGGGGGCGCTGGGGGAAACACCATATATTTT. As protein: CASSFGGAGGNTIYF.